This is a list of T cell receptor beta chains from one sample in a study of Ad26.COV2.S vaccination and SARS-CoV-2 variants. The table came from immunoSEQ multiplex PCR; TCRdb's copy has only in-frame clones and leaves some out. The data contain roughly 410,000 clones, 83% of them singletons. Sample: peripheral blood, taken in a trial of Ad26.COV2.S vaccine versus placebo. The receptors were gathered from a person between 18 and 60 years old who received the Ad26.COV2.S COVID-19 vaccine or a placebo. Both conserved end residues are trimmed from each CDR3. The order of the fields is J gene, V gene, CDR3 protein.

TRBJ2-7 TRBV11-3 ASSIPARGTYEQY
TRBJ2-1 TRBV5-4 ASSPIPRGRGEQF
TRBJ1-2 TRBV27 ASSPGQYYGYT
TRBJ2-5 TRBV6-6 ASRVTSGSQETQY
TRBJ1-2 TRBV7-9 ASRGTVYGYT
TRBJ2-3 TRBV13 ASSLDFAANTQY
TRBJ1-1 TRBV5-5 ASSFTGTENTEAF
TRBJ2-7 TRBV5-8 ASSSGRGKSYEQY
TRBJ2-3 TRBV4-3 ASSQARFSTDTQY
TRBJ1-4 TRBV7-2 ASSLGQGPEKLF
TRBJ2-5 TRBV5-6 ASSLGTVQETQY
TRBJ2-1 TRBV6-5 ASRGVVGNEQF
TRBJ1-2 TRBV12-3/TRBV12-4 ASSGGQFYGYT
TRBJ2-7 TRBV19 ASSMAGTGASYEQY
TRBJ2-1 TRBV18 ASSRHLAGTDNEQF
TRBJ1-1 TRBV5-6 ASSLLGVLGTEAF
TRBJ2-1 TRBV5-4 ASSLADRGNNEQF
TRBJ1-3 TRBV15 ATSRQGSSGNTIY
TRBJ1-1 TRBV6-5 ASSSDRGRKNTEAF
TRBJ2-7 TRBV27 ASSLRGTAYYEQY
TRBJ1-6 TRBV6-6 ASRKQGNSPLH
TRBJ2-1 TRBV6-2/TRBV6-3 ASSYSGLAGVYYNEQF
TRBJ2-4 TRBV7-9 ASSLLAGVGKNIQY
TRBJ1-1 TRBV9 ASSPRQGVDTEAF
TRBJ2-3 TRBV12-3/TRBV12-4 ASSLGDTQY
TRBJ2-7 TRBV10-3 AISRLAGGSPNEQY
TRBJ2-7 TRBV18 ASSPPRPGGYEQY
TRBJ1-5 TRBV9 ASSAAGNQPQH
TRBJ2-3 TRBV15 ATSRDLVDGGTQY
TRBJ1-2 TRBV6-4 ASRTGGAYQNYGYT
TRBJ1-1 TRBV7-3 ASSRGQNTEAF
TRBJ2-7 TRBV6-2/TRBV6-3 ASSRGILYEQY